This passage covers 8 T cell receptor beta chains from one sample sequenced in a study of blood T cell repertoires in COVID-19. Assay used: immunoSEQ multiplex PCR; TCRdb lists only in-frame clones, some missing. This table has about 200,000 clones, approximately 86% appearing once. Material for sequencing was peripheral blood. The receptors derive from a man aged 60 to 75 with acute or convalescent COVID-19.

This clone was picked up one time. The V call is TRBV7-2, the J call TRBJ1-2; D call uncertain. The V gene lost 3 bases and the J gene lost 2 bases, with 10 bases spanning the gap. The germline V gene has CDR1 SGHTA and CDR2 FQGNSA. The CDR3 totals 14 residues. CDR3 nucleotide sequence: TGTGCCAGCAGCTTCTCTTACTTAAACTATGGCTACACCTTC. The encoded protein is CASSFSYLNYGYTF.

J is TRBJ2-7 and V is TRBV27, with TRBD1 matching over 10 bases. CDR3 size: 15 residues. The V segment lost 1 base and the J segment 2 bases; nucleotides outside the gene matches: 2. Germline CDR1 reads MNHEY; CDR2 reads SMNVEV (reference sequence). The DNA for the CDR3 is TGTGCCAGCAGTTTATGGGGACAGGGGACCTACGAGCAGTACTTC. Its translation is CASSLWGQGTYEQYF.

The chain links TRBV9 to TRBJ1-1, with 10 bases fitting TRBD1. Unmatched junction bases numbered 7, after V lost 2 bases and J lost 6 bases. Germline CDR1 SGDLS, CDR2 YYNGEE. The CDR3 runs to 15 residues. DNA of the CDR3: TGTGCCAGCAGCGTCGACAGGGGGCGTTGGTCTGAAGCTTTCTTT. Encoded protein: CASSVDRGRWSEAFF.

V usage is TRBV5-6 and J usage is TRBJ2-7; TRBD2 aligns across 11 bases. The CDR3 is made up of 15 amino acids. The germline CDR1 and CDR2 sequences are SGHDT and YYEEEE. The J segment lost 2 bases and the V segment lost 4 bases, leaving 5 bases of the junction unmatched. CDR3 DNA sequence: TGTGCCAGCAGCCCTGGGACTAGCGGAACCTACGAGCAGTACTTC. Residues: CASSPGTSGTYEQYF.

The J gene is TRBJ1-3, the V gene TRBV5-6, with TRBD1 matching 9 bases. With V trimmed by 4 bases and J by 4 bases, 12 bases remained unmatched. Germline assignment: CDR1 SGHDT and CDR2 YYEEEE. This CDR3 has 17 residues. The CDR3 protein is CASSRRQGVYAGNTIYF. The CDR3, as DNA: TGTGCCAGCAGCCGACGACAGGGGGTTTATGCGGGAAACACCATATATTTT. Full variable domain (outside the CDR3, taken from reference TRBV5-6 and TRBJ1-3): DAGVTQSPTHLIKTRGQQVTLRCSPKSGHDTVSWYQQALGQGPQFIFQYYEEEERQRGNFPDRFSGHQFPNYSSELNVNALLLGDSALYLCASSRRQGVYAGNTIYFGEGSWLTVV.

The chain employs TRBV6-5 and TRBJ1-1, with TRBD1 matching over 11 bases. Germline loops: CDR1 MNHEY, CDR2 SVGAGI. Germline trimming cut 7 bases from V and 9 bases from J; bases unmatched to any gene: 13. CDR3 length equals 15 residues. The CDR3 sequence: CASIPRTGGKVKAFF. CDR3 DNA: TGTGCCAGCATCCCCCGGACAGGGGGCAAGGTGAAAGCTTTCTTT.

The CDR3 loop reads CASSPVGTPDSPLHF. In DNA, the CDR3 is TGTGCCAGCAGTCCGGTCGGGACACCTGATTCACCCCTCCACTTT. J is TRBJ1-6 and V is TRBV2; D is perhaps TRBD1 (6 bases). The CDR3 length is 15 residues. Germline loops: CDR1 SNHLY, CDR2 FYNNEI. V gave up 5 bases and J gave up 8 bases, with 16 bases separating them.

J is TRBJ1-2 and V is TRBV19, with TRBD1 as a possible D gene (6 bases). Germline CDR1 reads LNHDA; CDR2 reads SQIVND (reference sequence). The CDR3 has 14 residues. The V gene lost 8 bases and the J gene lost 8 bases, with 21 bases spanning the gap. This CDR3 is CASSQQGMGWGYTF. The CDR3 bases are TGTGCCAGTTCCCAACAGGGCATGGGCTGGGGCTACACCTTC.